This T cell receptor beta chain was captured by sequencing in a study of blood T cells in healthy people across ages. Study observations and caveats: Researchers judged that diversity estimates from one million T cells fell short of true values. No conclusive comparison of naive versus antigen-experienced cells was possible with unsorted PBMCs.

CDR1 SEHNR and CDR2 FQNEAQ come from the germline V gene (reference sequence). The CDR3 has 17 residues. V was clipped by 8 bases and J by 0 bases; unmatched bases: 14. Details on this clonotype: The target antigen is unknown.

The authors ran a second PCR of roughly 7 to 11 cycles using a sample-barcoded 5' primer and a J-beta primer mix. TCRdb fed the 5' RACE reads into MiXCR, producing one record per CDR3 protein. The table records over 1.5 million distinct CDR3 sequences, roughly 49% of them present only once. Sequencing was carried out using blood. The receptor's source is a woman aged 40 to 49 in good health. The rearrangement links TRBV7-9 to TRBJ2-3; 7 bases agree with TRBD1. The CDR3 protein is CASWTGQRSTSTDTQYF. In nucleotides, the CDR3 is TGTGCCAGCTGGACGGGACAGAGATCAACTAGCACAGATACGCAGTATTTT.